Following are 27 T cell receptor beta chains from one sample sequenced in a study of T cell responses to AZD1222 COVID-19 vaccine. TCRdb's table, derived via immunoSEQ multiplex PCR, lists solely in-frame clones and lacks some. This sample has roughly 180,000 clones, with about nine tenths found just once. Material: peripheral blood, obtained on day 0 of AZD1222 vaccination. The source of these receptors is an adult in good health.

The rearrangement links TRBV27 to TRBJ1-1, with 10 bases aligning to TRBD1. The V gene's germline CDR1 is MNHEY and CDR2 SMNVEV (reference sequence). The V segment lost 6 bases and the J segment 7 bases; nucleotides outside the gene matches: 11. The CDR3 is 15 amino acids. CDR3 sequence: CASSFIPGTGDEAFF. CDR3 DNA sequence: TGTGCCAGCAGCTTTATACCGGGGACAGGGGATGAAGCTTTCTTT.

This sequence joins TRBV29-1 and TRBJ2-1, with 8 bases identical to TRBD2. J gave up 0 bases and V 7 bases, and 5 bases lay outside the gene matches. Looked up from germline, CDR1 is SQVTM and CDR2 is ANQGSEA. The CDR3 consists of 14 residues. The DNA of the CDR3 is TGCAGCGCGGGGGGGCCCCGCTCCTACAATGAGCAGTTCTTC. It encodes CSAGGPRSYNEQFF.

The chain employs TRBV18 and TRBJ2-2; D gene ambiguous. The CDR3 runs 15 residues. The V end lost 3 bases, the J end lost 0 bases, and 8 bases lay between the germline ends. The germline V gene encodes CDR1 KGHSH and CDR2 LQKENI. CDR3: CASSPNIANTGELFF. CDR3 nucleotide sequence: TGTGCCAGCTCACCGAACATCGCGAACACCGGGGAGCTGTTTTTT.

The chain couples TRBV7-9 to TRBJ2-5, with D possibly being TRBD2 (5 bases). Germline V CDR1 and CDR2: SEHNR, FQNEAQ (reference sequence). This CDR3 comprises 15 residues. V shed 1 base and J shed 5 bases, with 14 bases lying between them. The CDR3 reads CASSLVAGKGETQYF. DNA for the CDR3: TGTGCCAGCAGCTTAGTTGCCGGGAAAGGGGAGACCCAGTACTTC.

The chain couples TRBV3-1 (or the pseudogene TRBV3-2) to TRBJ2-1, with 9 bases that match TRBD2. The CDR3 extends over 16 amino acids. Germline V gene lookup returns CDR1 LGHDT and CDR2 YNNKEL (reference sequence). The V segment lost 0 bases and the J segment 9 bases; nucleotides outside the gene matches: 9. CDR3 amino acids: CASSQDWRGGAGEQFF. In nucleotides, the CDR3 is TGTGCCAGCAGCCAAGATTGGCGCGGGGGGGCCGGTGAGCAGTTCTTC.

This chain joins TRBV7-5 and TRBJ1-2. TRBV7-5 is recorded as a pseudogene. This CDR3 is 15 amino acids long. The CDR3 reads CARSLSGPPLYGYTF. The CDR3 coding sequence is TGTGCCAGAAGCCTATCTGGCCCTCCCTTGTATGGCTACACCTTC.

The rearrangement links TRBV4-3 to TRBJ2-1; maybe TRBD2 (6 bases). Germline assignment: CDR1 LGHNA and CDR2 YSLEER. Trimming left V 8 bases short and J 2 bases short, with 16 bases between. This CDR3 is built from 15 residues. The CDR3 coding sequence is TGCGCCAGCGCGGAGACTAGGGACCCCTACAATGAGCAGTTCTTC. Translated, it gives CASAETRDPYNEQFF.

This clone was seen a single time. This chain joins TRBV11-2 and TRBJ2-1, with 8 nucleotides matching TRBD1. Looked up from germline, CDR1 is SGHAT and CDR2 is FQNNGV. V lost 4 bases, J lost 4 bases, and 9 bases stayed unmatched. This CDR3 is built from 16 residues. CDR3 in amino acids: CASSSVDRGLYNEQFF. The CDR3 DNA is TGTGCCAGCAGCTCTGTAGACAGGGGACTTTACAATGAGCAGTTCTTC.

The chain links TRBV6-5 to TRBJ2-7; 12 positions agree with TRBD2. In germline, CDR1 is MNHEY, CDR2 SVGAGI. This CDR3 contains 14 residues. V shed 2 bases and J 6 bases; nucleotides not matched to a gene: 2. CDR3 in amino acids: CASSYLAGGLEQYF. Written as DNA, the CDR3 is TGTGCCAGCAGTTACCTAGCGGGGGGGCTCGAGCAGTACTTC.

The chain recombines TRBV3-1 (or the pseudogene TRBV3-2) with TRBJ2-7; maybe TRBD1 (6 bases). The V gene's germline CDR1 is LGHDT and CDR2 YNNKEL (reference sequence). The CDR3 extends over 15 amino acids. V was cut by 3 bases and J by 2 bases, with 14 bases left in between. The CDR3 region has the DNA TGTGCCAGCAGCCACAGGGGCAGTTTTGCCTACGAGCAGTACTTC. Protein sequence: CASSHRGSFAYEQYF.

This chain uses TRBV7-8 with TRBJ1-2; D is perhaps TRBD1 (6 bases). The CDR3 length is 13 residues. The germline CDR1 and CDR2 sequences are SGHVS and FQNEAQ. V was pared by 5 bases and J by 7 bases, with 14 bases between. For the CDR3, the DNA is TGTGCCAGCAGCCCCCGGGGGGCGGGTGGCTACACCTTC. This encodes CASSPRGAGGYTF.

The chain employs TRBV27 and TRBJ1-6, with D perhaps TRBD1 (5 bases). Trimming left V 3 bases short and J 5 bases short, with 8 bases between. The germline gives CDR1 MNHEY, CDR2 SMNVEV (reference sequence). The CDR3 extends over 14 amino acids. The CDR3 coding sequence is TGTGCCAGCAGTTTCAGGGTCCATAATTCACCCCTCCACTTT. This translates into CASSFRVHNSPLHF.

The J gene is TRBJ1-2, the V gene TRBV4-2, with D possibly matching TRBD1 (5 bases). Looked up from germline, CDR1 is LGHNA and CDR2 is YNFKEQ. The CDR3 totals 17 residues. The V end lost 1 base, the J end lost 4 bases, and 19 bases lay between the germline ends. The CDR3 protein is CASSQAGGGPFPYGYTF. CDR3 DNA: TGTGCCAGCAGCCAAGCCGGCGGGGGTCCCTTCCCCTATGGCTACACCTTC.

The rearrangement joins TRBV6-4 to TRBJ2-3; TRBD2 matches at 8 bases. This CDR3 comprises 14 residues. Per germline, CDR1 MRHNA and CDR2 SNTAGT. V lost 3 bases and J lost 1; bases outside the gene matches: 0. The CDR3 region has the DNA TGTGCCAGCAGTGAAGCGGGGGGCACAGATACGCAGTATTTT. Translating it yields CASSEAGGTDTQYF.

For the CDR3, the DNA is TGTGCCAGCAGCTGGAGGGGGGACAGCTCCTACAATGAGCAGTTCTTC. Protein product: CASSWRGDSSYNEQFF. V usage is TRBV5-5 and J usage is TRBJ2-1, with D perhaps matching TRBD1 (7 bases). The CDR3 sequence is 16 residues long. CDR1 is SGHKS, CDR2 YYEKEE, per germline (reference sequence). V was clipped by 3 bases and J by 0 bases, with 13 bases between them. The entire variable domain, with the rest obtained from reference TRBV5-5 and TRBJ2-1, is as follows: DAGVTQSPTHLIKTRGQQVTLRCSPISGHKSVSWYQQVLGQGPQFIFQYYEKEERGRGNFPDRFSARQFPNYSSELNVNALLLGDSALYLCASSWRGDSSYNEQFFGPGTRLTVL.

This chain uses TRBV5-1 with TRBJ1-3; weak D call: TRBD1 (5 bases). Looked up from germline, CDR1 is SGHRS and CDR2 is YFSETQ. The V end lost 0 bases, the J end lost 0 bases, and 16 bases lay between the germline ends. The CDR3 has 18 residues. CDR3 DNA: TGCGCCAGCAGCTTGGCGGGGCAGGGCGGGTTCTCTGGAAACACCATATATTTT. Protein sequence: CASSLAGQGGFSGNTIYF.

V is TRBV5-6 and J is TRBJ1-6; D not resolved. The V end was cut by 0 bases, the J end by 2 bases, with 9 bases between. The CDR3 consists of 16 residues. CDR1 SGHDT and CDR2 YYEEEE come from the germline V gene. Written as DNA, the CDR3 is TGTGCCAGCAGCTTGGGCTCCACACCCTATAATTCACCCCTCCACTTT. It encodes CASSLGSTPYNSPLHF.

V usage is TRBV9 and J usage is TRBJ2-5; 7 bases line up with TRBD2. The CDR3 length is 14 residues. Germline trimming cut 3 bases from V and 4 bases from J; bases unmatched to any gene: 6. CDR1 and CDR2 (germline): SGDLS, YYNGEE. As DNA, the CDR3 is TGTGCCAGCAGCGGGCGGGGGTCAGGAGAGACCCAGTACTTC. Translation: CASSGRGSGETQYF.

The gene calls are TRBV2 and TRBJ1-5; TRBD1 might be the D (6 bases). V dropped 4 bases and J dropped 2 bases, with 9 bases sitting between them. Per the germline V gene, CDR1 is SNHLY and CDR2 is FYNNEI. CDR3 length equals 14 residues. CDR3 loop: CASSVSGGNQPQHF. CDR3 nucleotides: TGTGCCAGCAGTGTGTCAGGGGGCAATCAGCCCCAGCATTTT.

With respect to this clone: At one of its ends the junction is not consistent with the germline gene, which may arise from a read error. V usage is TRBV5-1 and J usage is TRBJ1-2; no clear D. CDR1 and CDR2 from the germline V gene are SGHRS and YFSETQ. CDR3 length: 16 amino acids. CDR3 residues: CASSLASNIEDYGYTF. CDR3 bases: TGCGCTAGCAGCTTGGCCTCGAACATAGAAGACTATGGCTACACCTTC.

The J gene is TRBJ1-3, the V gene TRBV7-3; no clear D. Per the germline V gene, CDR1 is SGHTA and CDR2 is FQGTGA. This CDR3 has 14 amino acids. The V end was cut by 5 bases, the J end by 0 bases, with 8 bases between. This CDR3 is CASSPGFSGNTIYF. In DNA form, the CDR3 reads TGTGCCAGCAGCCCAGGCTTCTCTGGAAACACCATATATTTT. Full variable domain (missing parts from reference TRBV7-3 and TRBJ1-3): GAGVSQTPSNKVTEKGKYVELRCDPISGHTALYWYRQSLGQGPEFLIYFQGTGAADDSGLPNDRFFAVRPEGSVSTLKIQRTERGDSAVYLCASSPGFSGNTIYFGEGSWLTVV.

The chain joins TRBV6-6 to TRBJ2-7; D not resolved. The germline V gene has CDR1 MNHNY and CDR2 SVGAGI (reference sequence). This CDR3 is built from 14 residues. Trimming stripped 10 bases from V and 1 base from J, with 17 bases between. CDR3 sequence reads: CATHPVGSSYEQYF. DNA of the CDR3: TGTGCCACCCACCCGGTCGGCAGTTCCTACGAGCAGTACTTC.

The chain uses TRBV3-1 (or the pseudogene TRBV3-2) and TRBJ2-7; D not resolved. This CDR3 is 14 amino acids long. CDR1 and CDR2 from the germline V gene are LGHDT and YNNKEL (reference sequence). The V and J ends lost 4 bases and 2 bases respectively, with 12 bases between them. In DNA, the CDR3 is TGTGCCAGCAGCCCCAGCTTGGGGACCTACGAGCAGTACTTC. Encoded protein: CASSPSLGTYEQYF.

The V gene is TRBV12-3 or TRBV12-4, the J gene TRBJ1-2; D is unresolved. The CDR3 runs 12 residues. V was pared by 3 bases and J by 10 bases, with 12 bases between. The CDR3 DNA reads as TGTGCCAGCAGTTTCCGGGCCAGGTCCTACACCTTC. Translated, it gives CASSFRARSYTF.

The table lists this clone with a count of one. This sequence joins TRBV7-7 and TRBJ1-1; D is unclear. There are 10 residues in the CDR3. Germline-derived CDR1 and CDR2 are SSHAT and FNYEAQ (reference sequence). V was clipped by 5 bases and J by 11 bases, with 9 bases between them. CDR3 nucleotides: TGTGCCAGCAGCCCCAGTGAGGCTTTCTTT. It specifies CASSPSEAFF. Complete variable domain (other parts from reference TRBV7-7 and TRBJ1-1): GAGVSQSPRYKVTKRGQDVTLRCDPISSHATLYWYQQALGQGPEFLTYFNYEAQPDKSGLPSDRFSAERPEGSISTLTIQRTEQRDSAMYRCASSPSEAFFGQGTRLTVV.

The CDR3 DNA reads TGTGCCGCAAAGGAAAGCGGGGGTCTCTACGAGCAGTACTTC. Amino acids: CAAKESGGLYEQYF. This rearrangement joins TRBV10-3 to TRBJ2-7, with TRBD2 identical over 8 bases. The V segment lost 11 bases and the J segment 3 bases; nucleotides outside the gene matches: 12. This CDR3 is 14 amino acids long. Germline V gene data show CDR1 as ENHRY and CDR2 as SYGVKD.

This sequence joins TRBV7-2 and TRBJ1-2; no clear D gene. V was pared by 6 bases and J by 3 bases, with 11 bases between. The CDR3 has 13 amino acids. CDR1 and CDR2 from the germline V gene are SGHTA and FQGNSA. The chain's CDR3 is CASSPQADYGYTF. The CDR3, as DNA: TGTGCCAGCAGTCCCCAGGCGGACTATGGCTACACCTTC.